A single T cell receptor (beta chain) is shown here with its context. As yet, its antigen is unknown. The data originate from a study of T cell responses to AZD1222 COVID-19 vaccine. Sequenced by immunoSEQ multiplex PCR; TCRdb stores in-frame clones only, minus some. The data hold some 120,000 clones, with 80% to 95% observed a single time. Whole-study findings and limits: Within unmutated variant regions lay the reported targets of nearly half of spike-specific TCRs. Clonal diversity was possibly underestimated, and the donors were mostly white British, with more females. Seropositive AZD1222 recipients at baseline numbered only five or six.

Germline V gene sequence: CDR1 MDHEN, CDR2 SYDVKM. This CDR3 has 18 residues. The J segment lost 1 base and the V segment lost 5 bases, leaving 11 bases of the junction unmatched. Specimen: peripheral blood, collected on day 0 of AZD1222 vaccination. The V call is TRBV28, the J call TRBJ2-4; 10 bases map to TRBD1. The receptor was derived from an adult in good health. CDR3 nucleotide sequence: TGTGCCAGCAGTGGACGCGCTGGGACAGGGGATGCCAAAAACATTCAGTACTTC. The encoded protein is CASSGRAGTGDAKNIQYF.